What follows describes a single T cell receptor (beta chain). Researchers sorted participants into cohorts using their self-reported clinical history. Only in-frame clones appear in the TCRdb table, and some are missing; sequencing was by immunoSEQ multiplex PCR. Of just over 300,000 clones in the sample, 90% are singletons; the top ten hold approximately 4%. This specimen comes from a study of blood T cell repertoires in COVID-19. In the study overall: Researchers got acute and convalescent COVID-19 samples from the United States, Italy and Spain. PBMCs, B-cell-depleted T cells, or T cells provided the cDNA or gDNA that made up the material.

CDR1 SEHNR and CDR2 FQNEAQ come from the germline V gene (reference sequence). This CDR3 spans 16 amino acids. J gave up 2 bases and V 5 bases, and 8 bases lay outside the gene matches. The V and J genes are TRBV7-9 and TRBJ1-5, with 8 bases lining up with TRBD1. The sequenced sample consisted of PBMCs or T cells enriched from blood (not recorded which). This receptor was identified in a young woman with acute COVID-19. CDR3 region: CASSVTSTGGNQPQHF. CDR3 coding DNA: TGTGCCAGCAGCGTCACCTCGACAGGGGGCAATCAGCCCCAGCATTTT. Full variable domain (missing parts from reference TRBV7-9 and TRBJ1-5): DTGVSQNPRHKITKRGQNVTFRCDPISEHNRLYWYRQTLGQGPEFLTYFQNEAQLEKSRLLSDRFSAERPKGSFSTLEIQRTEQGDSAMYLCASSVTSTGGNQPQHFGDGTRLSIL.